Following are 2 T cell receptor beta chains from one sample sequenced in a study of PD-L1 blockade in urothelial cancer. TCRdb's copy holds only in-frame clones and misses some; the assay was immunoSEQ multiplex PCR. The data hold 75,000 to 95,000 clones, with 90% observed a single time. The source material was PBMCs, sampled around atezolizumab (anti-PD-L1) treatment. The receptor source for this set is a man aged 55 to 70 with urothelial cancer.

The V call is TRBV29-1, the J call TRBJ2-3; D possibly corresponds to TRBD2 (6 bases). V was cut by 0 bases and J by 1 base, with 11 bases left in between. CDR1 is SQVTM and CDR2 is ANQGSEA in the germline V gene. The CDR3 length is 15 residues. CDR3 DNA: TGCAGCGTTGAAGATCCGCGCGGGGGCACAGATACGCAGTATTTT. It codes for CSVEDPRGGTDTQYF.

The CDR3 nucleotides read TGTGCCAGCAGCTTGACGCCTCACCGGGACACTGAAGCTTTCTTT. Translating it yields CASSLTPHRDTEAFF. The V and J genes are TRBV5-5 and TRBJ1-1; D not resolved. Germline lookup yields CDR1 SGHKS and CDR2 YYEKEE (reference sequence). V lost 1 base, J lost 3 bases, and 13 bases lay in between. This CDR3 contains 15 residues.